This T cell receptor (beta chain) was sequenced for a study of shared clonotypes between healthy human individuals. Study-level background: Three CD4 naive, three CD4 memory, two CD8 naive and one CD8 memory plate were used per donor.

On this clone: Its specificity is unknown.

Per the original methods: ImmunoSEQ yielded junction-only sequences lacking quality scores, so filtering differed. Only in-frame clones appear in the TCRdb table, and some are missing; sequencing was by immunoSEQ multiplex PCR. The V and J calls and clone size come from that table; D and trimming were worked out from the DNA. The sample records about 2.3 million clones, 80% to 95% being singletons. The CDR3 consists of 14 residues. Trimming shortened V by 10 bases and J by 0 bases, and 15 bases separated the two germline ends. The germline gives CDR1 ENHRY, CDR2 SYGVKD. Donors comprised healthy HIV-negative adults lacking recent acute infections or vaccinations. Whole-study results and caveats: Relative to their counterparts shared across all four donors, non-shared clonotypes exhibited diminished generation probabilities.

The rearrangement links TRBV10-3 to TRBJ1-2; D unresolved. Sequencing input: naive CD4+ T cells from PBMCs. Subset of the sample: CD45RA+ positively selected. This clonotype was obtained from a man younger than 35 in good health. Some clones in this sample may be carry-over from other donors' samples. CDR3 nucleotide sequence: TGTGCCAGCCAGACACACCCTACTAACTATGGCTACACCTTC. Residues: CASQTHPTNYGYTF.